The clone carrying this T cell receptor (beta chain) was seen only once. Its antigen is as yet unknown. Profiled with immunoSEQ multiplex PCR; TCRdb holds only in-frame clones, not every one. Here the sample spans under 150,000 clones, 90% being singletons. This sample was taken from a study of T cell responses to AZD1222 COVID-19 vaccine. Notes on the study in general: Most donors were white British and more were female, and clonal diversity was possibly underestimated.

V was clipped by 4 bases and J by 1 base, with 10 bases between them. Per the germline V gene, CDR1 is SQVTM and CDR2 is ANQGSEA. CDR3 size: 13 residues. The chain couples TRBV29-1 to TRBJ1-1; TRBD1 might be the D (6 bases). The origin of this receptor is an adult in good health. This specimen consisted of peripheral blood, obtained on day 0 of AZD1222 vaccination. In DNA form, the CDR3 reads TGCAGCGTTGGACAGGCCACGAACACTGAAGCTTTCTTT. Translation gives CSVGQATNTEAFF.